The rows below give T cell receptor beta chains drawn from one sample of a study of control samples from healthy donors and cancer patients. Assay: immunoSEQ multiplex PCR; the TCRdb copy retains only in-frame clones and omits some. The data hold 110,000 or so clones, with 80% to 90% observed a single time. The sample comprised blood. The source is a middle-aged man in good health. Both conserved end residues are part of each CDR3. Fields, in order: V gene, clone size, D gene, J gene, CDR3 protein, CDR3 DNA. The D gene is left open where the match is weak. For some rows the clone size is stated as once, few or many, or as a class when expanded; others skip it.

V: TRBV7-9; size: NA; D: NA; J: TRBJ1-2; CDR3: CASSLGGYYGYTF; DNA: TGTGCCAGCAGCCTGGGGGGCTACTATGGCTACACCTTC
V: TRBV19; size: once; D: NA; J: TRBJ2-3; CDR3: CASSIGGTDTQYF; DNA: TGTGCCAGTAGTATTGGGGGAACGGATACGCAGTATTTT
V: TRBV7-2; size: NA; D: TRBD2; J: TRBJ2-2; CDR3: CASKLLAGGYTGELFF; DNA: TGTGCCAGCAAGTTACTAGCGGGGGGTTACACCGGGGAGCTGTTTTTT
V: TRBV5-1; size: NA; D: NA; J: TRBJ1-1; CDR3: CASSLGTNTEAFF; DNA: TGCGCCAGCAGCTTGGGGACGAACACTGAAGCTTTCTTT
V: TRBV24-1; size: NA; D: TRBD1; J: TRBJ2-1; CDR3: CATSDPGQGDHEQFF; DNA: TGTGCCACCAGTGATCCGGGACAGGGTGACCATGAGCAGTTCTTC
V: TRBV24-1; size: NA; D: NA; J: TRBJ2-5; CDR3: CATGQGWAETQYF; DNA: TGTGCCACCGGGCAGGGATGGGCAGAGACCCAGTACTTC
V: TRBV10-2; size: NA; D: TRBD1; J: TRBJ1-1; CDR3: CASSEWGQKNTEAFF; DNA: TGCGCCAGCAGTGAGTGGGGACAGAAGAACACTGAAGCTTTCTTT
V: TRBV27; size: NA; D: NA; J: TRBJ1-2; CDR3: CASKYPGANYGYTF; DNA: TGTGCCAGCAAGTATCCGGGAGCTAACTATGGCTACACCTTC
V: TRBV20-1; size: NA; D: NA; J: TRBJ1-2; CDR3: CSARNRGGYTF; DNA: TGCAGTGCTAGAAACCGGGGAGGCTACACCTTC
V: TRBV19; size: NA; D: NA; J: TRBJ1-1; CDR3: CASSRLSRENTEAFF; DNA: TGTGCCAGTAGTCGCCTCTCACGGGAGAACACTGAAGCTTTCTTT
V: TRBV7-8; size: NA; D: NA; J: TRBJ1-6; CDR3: CASSLGRGQNSPLHF; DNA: TGTGCCAGCAGCCTAGGCCGCGGACAAAATTCACCCCTCCACTTT
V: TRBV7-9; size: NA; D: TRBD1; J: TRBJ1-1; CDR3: CASSEDRGNTEAFF; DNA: TGTGCCAGCAGCGAGGACAGGGGGAACACTGAAGCTTTCTTT
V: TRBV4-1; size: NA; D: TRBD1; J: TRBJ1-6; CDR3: CASRQGQGFSPLHF; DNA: TGCGCCAGCAGACAAGGACAGGGTTTTTCACCCCTCCACTTT
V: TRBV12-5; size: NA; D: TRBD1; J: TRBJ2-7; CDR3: CASGLVRTGRNEQYF; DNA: TGTGCTAGTGGTTTGGTTAGGACAGGGAGAAACGAGCAGTACTTC
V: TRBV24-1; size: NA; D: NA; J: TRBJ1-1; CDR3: CATSGFVETGEAFF; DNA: TGTGCCACCAGTGGTTTTGTGGAGACTGGTGAAGCTTTCTTT
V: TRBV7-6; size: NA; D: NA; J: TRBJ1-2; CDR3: CASTLGTSANYGYTF; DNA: TGTGCCAGCACCTTGGGGACATCTGCCAACTATGGCTACACCTTC
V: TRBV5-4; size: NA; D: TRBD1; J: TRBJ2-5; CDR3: CASSASLGTGDLETQYF; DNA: TGTGCCAGCAGCGCCAGCCTAGGGACAGGGGATTTGGAGACCCAGTACTTC
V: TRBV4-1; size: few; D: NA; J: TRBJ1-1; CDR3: CASSQGQGKVTEAFF; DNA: TGCGCCAGCAGCCAAGGGCAGGGCAAGGTGACTGAAGCTTTCTTT
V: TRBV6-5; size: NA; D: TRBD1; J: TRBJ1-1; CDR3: CASSYTGGLGTEAFF; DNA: TGTGCCAGCAGTTATACAGGGGGCTTGGGCACTGAAGCTTTCTTT
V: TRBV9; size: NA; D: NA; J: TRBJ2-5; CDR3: CASSPGGGQETQYF; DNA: TGTGCCAGCAGCCCCGGCGGAGGCCAAGAGACCCAGTACTTC
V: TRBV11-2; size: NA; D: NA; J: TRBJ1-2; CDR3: CASSPDSFYGYTF; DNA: TGTGCCAGCAGCCCCGACAGCTTCTATGGCTACACCTTC
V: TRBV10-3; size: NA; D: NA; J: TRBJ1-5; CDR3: CAISSGTASNQPQHF; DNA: TGTGCCATCAGTTCCGGGACCGCCAGCAATCAGCCCCAGCATTTT
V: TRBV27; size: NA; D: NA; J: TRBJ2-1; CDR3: CASSFSRINEQFF; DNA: TGTGCCAGCAGTTTCTCCAGGATCAATGAGCAGTTCTTC
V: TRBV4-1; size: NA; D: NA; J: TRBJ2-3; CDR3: CASSQTQTRSTDTQYF; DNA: TGCGCCAGCAGCCAAACCCAAACTCGTAGCACAGATACGCAGTATTTT
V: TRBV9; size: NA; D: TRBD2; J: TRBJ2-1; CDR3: CASSGSRGGEQFF; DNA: TGTGCCAGCAGCGGAAGTCGGGGGGGTGAGCAGTTCTTC
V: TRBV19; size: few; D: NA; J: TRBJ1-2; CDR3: CASSMDGNYGYTF; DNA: TGTGCCAGTAGTATGGACGGGAACTATGGCTACACCTTC
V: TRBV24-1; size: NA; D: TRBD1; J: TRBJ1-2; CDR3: CATSGGGATGAAVYGYTF; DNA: TGTGCCACCAGTGGCGGCGGCGCAACAGGGGCGGCCGTCTATGGCTACACCTTC
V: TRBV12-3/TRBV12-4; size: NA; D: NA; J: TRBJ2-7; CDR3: CASSLRQSYEQYF; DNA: TGTGCCAGCAGTCTCAGACAGTCCTACGAGCAGTACTTC
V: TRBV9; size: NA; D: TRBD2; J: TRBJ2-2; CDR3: CASSVGSGGSNTGELFF; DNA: TGTGCCAGCAGCGTAGGTAGCGGGGGATCGAACACCGGGGAGCTGTTTTTT
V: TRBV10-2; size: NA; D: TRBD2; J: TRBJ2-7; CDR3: CASRAGDSYEQYF; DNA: TGCGCCAGCAGGGCGGGGGACTCCTACGAGCAGTACTTC
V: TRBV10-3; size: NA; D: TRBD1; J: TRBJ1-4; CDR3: CAISEFAGQGRDEKLFF; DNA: TGTGCCATCAGTGAGTTTGCCGGACAGGGGCGAGATGAAAAACTGTTTTTT
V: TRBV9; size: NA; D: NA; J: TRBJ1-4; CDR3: CASSPRKGQNEKLFF; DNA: TGTGCCAGCAGCCCCCGCAAGGGACAAAATGAAAAACTGTTTTTT
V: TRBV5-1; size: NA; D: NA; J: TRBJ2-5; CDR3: CASSSGGSDQETQYF; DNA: TGCGCCAGCAGCTCCGGGGGTAGCGACCAAGAGACCCAGTACTTC
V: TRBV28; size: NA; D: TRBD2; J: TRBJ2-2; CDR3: CASRNSGGTGELFF; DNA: TGTGCCAGCAGAAATAGCGGGGGGACCGGGGAGCTGTTTTTT